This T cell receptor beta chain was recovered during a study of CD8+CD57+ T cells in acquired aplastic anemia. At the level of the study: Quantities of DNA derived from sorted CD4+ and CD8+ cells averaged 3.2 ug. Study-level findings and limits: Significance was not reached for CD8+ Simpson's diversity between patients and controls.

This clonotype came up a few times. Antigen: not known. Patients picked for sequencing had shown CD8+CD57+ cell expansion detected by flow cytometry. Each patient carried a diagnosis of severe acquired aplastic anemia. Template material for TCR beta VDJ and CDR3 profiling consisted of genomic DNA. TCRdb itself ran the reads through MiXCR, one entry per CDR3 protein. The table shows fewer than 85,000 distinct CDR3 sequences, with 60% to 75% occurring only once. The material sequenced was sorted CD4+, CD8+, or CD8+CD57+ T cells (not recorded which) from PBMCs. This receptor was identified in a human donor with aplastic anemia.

CDR3 DNA sequence: TGCAGCGCCACAGGGGACACTGAAGCTTTCTTT. Amino acid sequence: CSATGDTEAFF. The chain links TRBV29-1 to TRBJ1-1; TRBD1 matches 7 bases. The ends lost 7 bases at V and 3 bases at J; junction bases unmatched: 2. This CDR3 is built from 11 residues. Germline V gene data show CDR1 as SQVTM and CDR2 as ANQGSEA.